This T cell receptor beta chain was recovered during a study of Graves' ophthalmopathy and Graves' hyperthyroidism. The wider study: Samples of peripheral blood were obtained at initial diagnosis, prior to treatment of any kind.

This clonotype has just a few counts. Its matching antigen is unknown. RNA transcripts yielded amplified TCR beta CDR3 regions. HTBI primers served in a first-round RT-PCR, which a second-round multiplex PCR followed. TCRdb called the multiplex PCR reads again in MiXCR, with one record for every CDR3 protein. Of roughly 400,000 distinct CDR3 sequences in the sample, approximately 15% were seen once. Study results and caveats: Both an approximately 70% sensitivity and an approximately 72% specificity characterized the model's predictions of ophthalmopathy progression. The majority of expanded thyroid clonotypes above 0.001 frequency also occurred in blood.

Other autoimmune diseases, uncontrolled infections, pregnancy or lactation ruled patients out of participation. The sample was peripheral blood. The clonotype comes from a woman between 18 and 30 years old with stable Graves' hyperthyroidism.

The CDR3 loop reads CASSLSPGSVAFF. CDR3 bases: TGTGCCAGCAGCTTATCCCCCGGGAGTGTGGCTTTCTTT. The V and J genes are TRBV7-9 and TRBJ1-1; no reliable D call. The CDR3 contains 13 residues. V lost 2 bases, J lost 11 bases, and 15 bases lay in between. From germline, CDR1 is SEHNR and CDR2 FQNEAQ (reference sequence).